This is a list of T cell receptor beta chains from one sample in a study of a mutant IDH1 vaccine in newly diagnosed glioma. TCRdb keeps only in-frame clones here, not all; method: immunoSEQ multiplex PCR. The profile shows tens of thousands of clones, 70% to 90% of them singletons. These receptors have no known antigen. The sample consisted of PBMCs, taken from a glioma patient whose treatment included an IDH1 peptide vaccine. These TCRs come from a man aged 35-49 years with glioma. Each CDR3 is given with its conserved first and last residue. The order of the fields is J gene, V gene, CDR3 protein.

j_gene: TRBJ2-3; v_gene: TRBV19; CDR3aa: CASSIRQGSVPDTQYF
j_gene: TRBJ2-7; v_gene: TRBV4-3; CDR3aa: CASSQHRQGVRYEQYF
j_gene: TRBJ2-3; v_gene: TRBV2; CDR3aa: CASDRELGSSTDTQYF
j_gene: TRBJ1-1; v_gene: TRBV19; CDR3aa: CASTPTGMGNTEAFF
j_gene: TRBJ1-6; v_gene: TRBV6-6; CDR3aa: CASLGQSSPLHF
j_gene: TRBJ2-7; v_gene: TRBV19; CDR3aa: CASSMGTGLGYEQYF
j_gene: TRBJ1-1; v_gene: TRBV30; CDR3aa: CAWSVPGGNTEAFF
j_gene: TRBJ2-7; v_gene: TRBV6-6; CDR3aa: CASGRTGAGHEQYF
j_gene: TRBJ2-1; v_gene: TRBV6-5; CDR3aa: CASSVAGRNNEQFF
j_gene: TRBJ2-7; v_gene: TRBV10-3; CDR3aa: CAISESEARYEQYF
j_gene: TRBJ2-1; v_gene: TRBV5-4; CDR3aa: CASSSGTSGRAYNEQFF
j_gene: TRBJ2-6; v_gene: TRBV2; CDR3aa: CASRGFLSGANVLTF
j_gene: TRBJ2-7; v_gene: TRBV10-2; CDR3aa: CASSGPGMTYEQYF
j_gene: TRBJ2-7; v_gene: TRBV19; CDR3aa: CASSIGGLNEQYF
j_gene: TRBJ2-1; v_gene: TRBV19; CDR3aa: CASSIEPSANEQFF
j_gene: TRBJ1-2; v_gene: TRBV11-3; CDR3aa: CASSLRDRAIFYGYTF
j_gene: TRBJ1-1; v_gene: TRBV7-3; CDR3aa: CASSLTQVAMNTEAFF
j_gene: TRBJ1-1; v_gene: TRBV2; CDR3aa: CASIHDKNTEAFF
j_gene: TRBJ2-1; v_gene: TRBV5-1; CDR3aa: CARAGIPHNEQFF
j_gene: TRBJ2-3; v_gene: TRBV29-1; CDR3aa: CSVESRGGTDTQYF
j_gene: TRBJ1-5; v_gene: TRBV29-1; CDR3aa: CSVEEGGANQPQHF
j_gene: TRBJ1-1; v_gene: TRBV25-1; CDR3aa: CASSEMGRTEAFF
j_gene: TRBJ2-1; v_gene: TRBV4-3; CDR3aa: CASSPEGFYNEQFF
j_gene: TRBJ2-6; v_gene: TRBV5-1; CDR3aa: CASSLISGGSGANVLTF
j_gene: TRBJ2-3; v_gene: TRBV29-1; CDR3aa: CSVGALGTSRTYPDTQYF
j_gene: TRBJ1-3; v_gene: TRBV5-5; CDR3aa: CASLDLTGNTIYF
j_gene: TRBJ2-3; v_gene: TRBV25-1; CDR3aa: CASSREASTDTQYF
j_gene: TRBJ1-2; v_gene: TRBV11-2; CDR3aa: CASSLGFNGYTF
j_gene: TRBJ2-3; v_gene: TRBV6-1; CDR3aa: CASSETGVADTQYF
j_gene: TRBJ1-5; v_gene: TRBV28; CDR3aa: CASSLINQPQHF
j_gene: TRBJ1-2; v_gene: TRBV28; CDR3aa: CASSRQGLGYGYTF
j_gene: TRBJ1-4; v_gene: TRBV11-2; CDR3aa: CASSLTPRNEKLFF
j_gene: TRBJ1-4; v_gene: TRBV7-9; CDR3aa: CAATGSGEKLFF
j_gene: -; v_gene: TRBV5-1; CDR3aa: CASSLRQNSGRASEQYF
j_gene: TRBJ1-1; v_gene: TRBV5-1; CDR3aa: CASSPPGQGAGTEAFF
j_gene: TRBJ2-4; v_gene: TRBV2; CDR3aa: CASSDFGQGTSGRYRAKNIQYF
j_gene: TRBJ2-1; v_gene: TRBV7-2; CDR3aa: CASSPPGLAPNEQFF
j_gene: TRBJ1-5; v_gene: TRBV5-3; CDR3aa: CARSPGQRSYSNQPQHF
j_gene: TRBJ2-1; v_gene: TRBV7-9; CDR3aa: CASSRNTGNYNEQFF
j_gene: TRBJ2-1; v_gene: TRBV29-1; CDR3aa: CSATRLPNEQFF
j_gene: TRBJ1-2; v_gene: TRBV5-6; CDR3aa: CASSLEMANYGYTF
j_gene: TRBJ2-2; v_gene: TRBV6-4; CDR3aa: CASTLPWRQGARRGTGELFF
j_gene: TRBJ1-6; v_gene: TRBV30; CDR3aa: CAWNNRNGGGPNSPLHF
j_gene: TRBJ2-4; v_gene: TRBV5-1; CDR3aa: CASSPDRLFIQYF
j_gene: TRBJ2-7; v_gene: TRBV7-9; CDR3aa: CASSPPGAGSYEQYF